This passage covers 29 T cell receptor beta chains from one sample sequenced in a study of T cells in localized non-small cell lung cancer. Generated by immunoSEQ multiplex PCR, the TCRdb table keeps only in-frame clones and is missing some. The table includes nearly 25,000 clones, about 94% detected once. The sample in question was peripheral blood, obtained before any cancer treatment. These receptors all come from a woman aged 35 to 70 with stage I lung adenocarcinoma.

The CDR3 sequence: CASSPTPETQYF. The CDR3 DNA reads TGTGCCAGCTCACCAACCCCGGAGACCCAGTACTTC. The rearrangement links TRBV18 to TRBJ2-5; D is ambiguous. Germline V CDR1 and CDR2: KGHSH, LQKENI. V was pared by 2 bases and J by 5 bases, with 6 bases between. The CDR3 extends over 12 amino acids.

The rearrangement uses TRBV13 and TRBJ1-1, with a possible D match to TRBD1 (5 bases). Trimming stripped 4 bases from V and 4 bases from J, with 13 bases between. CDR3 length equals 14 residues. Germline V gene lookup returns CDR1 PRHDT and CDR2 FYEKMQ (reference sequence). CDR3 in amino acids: CASSSGRATTEAFF. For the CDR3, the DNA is TGTGCCAGCAGCTCGGGACGGGCGACCACTGAAGCTTTCTTT.

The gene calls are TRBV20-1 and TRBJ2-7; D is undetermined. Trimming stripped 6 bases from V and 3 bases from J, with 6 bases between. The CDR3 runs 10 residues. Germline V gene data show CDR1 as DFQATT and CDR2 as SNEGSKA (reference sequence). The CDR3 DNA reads TGCAGTGCAAACCACTACGAGCAGTACTTC. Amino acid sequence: CSANHYEQYF.

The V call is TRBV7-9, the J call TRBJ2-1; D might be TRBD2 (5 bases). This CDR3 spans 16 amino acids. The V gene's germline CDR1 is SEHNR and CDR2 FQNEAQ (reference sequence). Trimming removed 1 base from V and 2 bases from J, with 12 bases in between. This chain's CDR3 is CASSLGGQNPYNEQFF. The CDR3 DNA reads TGTGCCAGCAGCTTAGGCGGGCAGAACCCCTACAATGAGCAGTTCTTC.

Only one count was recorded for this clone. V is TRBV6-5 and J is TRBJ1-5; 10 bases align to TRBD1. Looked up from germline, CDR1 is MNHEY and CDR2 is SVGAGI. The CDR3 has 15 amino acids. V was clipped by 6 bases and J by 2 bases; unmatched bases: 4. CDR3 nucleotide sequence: TGTGCCAGCAGGCCCGGACAGGGGGGCAATCAGCCCCAGCATTTT. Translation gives CASRPGQGGNQPQHF.

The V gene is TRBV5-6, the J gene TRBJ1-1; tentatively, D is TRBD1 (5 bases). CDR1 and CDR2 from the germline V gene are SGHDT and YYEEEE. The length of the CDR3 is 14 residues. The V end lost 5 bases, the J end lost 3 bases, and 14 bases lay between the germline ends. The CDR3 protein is CASSYQGVYTEAFF. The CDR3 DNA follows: TGTGCCAGCAGTTATCAAGGGGTGTACACTGAAGCTTTCTTT. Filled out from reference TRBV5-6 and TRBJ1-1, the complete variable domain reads DAGVTQSPTHLIKTRGQQVTLRCSPKSGHDTVSWYQQALGQGPQFIFQYYEEEERQRGNFPDRFSGHQFPNYSSELNVNALLLGDSALYLCASSYQGVYTEAFFGQGTRLTVV.

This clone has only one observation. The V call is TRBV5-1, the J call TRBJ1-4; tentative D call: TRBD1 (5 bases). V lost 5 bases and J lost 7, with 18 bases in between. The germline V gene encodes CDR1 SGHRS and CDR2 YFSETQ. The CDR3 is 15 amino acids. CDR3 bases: TGCGCCAGCAGTCCAAACTCCGGGGGTCGTGAAAAACTGTTTTTT. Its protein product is CASSPNSGGREKLFF. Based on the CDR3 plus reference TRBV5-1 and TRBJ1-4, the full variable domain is KAGVTQTPRYLIKTRGQQVTLSCSPISGHRSVSWYQQTPGQGLQFLFEYFSETQRNKGNFPGRFSGRQFSNSRSEMNVSTLELGDSALYLCASSPNSGGREKLFFGSGTQLSVL.

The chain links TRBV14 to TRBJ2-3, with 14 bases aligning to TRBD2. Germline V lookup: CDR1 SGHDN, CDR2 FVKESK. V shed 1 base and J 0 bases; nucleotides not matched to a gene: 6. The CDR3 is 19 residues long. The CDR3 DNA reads TGTGCCAGCAGCCAAGGACTAGCGGGAGGGCCCCCTAGCACAGATACGCAGTATTTT. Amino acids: CASSQGLAGGPPSTDTQYF.

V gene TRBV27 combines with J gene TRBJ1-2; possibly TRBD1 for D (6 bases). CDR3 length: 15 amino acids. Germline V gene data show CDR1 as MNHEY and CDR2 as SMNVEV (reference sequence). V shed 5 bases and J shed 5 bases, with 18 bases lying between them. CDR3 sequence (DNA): TGTGCCAGCAGTCCACTGCAGGGGATATTGTATGGCTACACCTTC. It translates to CASSPLQGILYGYTF.

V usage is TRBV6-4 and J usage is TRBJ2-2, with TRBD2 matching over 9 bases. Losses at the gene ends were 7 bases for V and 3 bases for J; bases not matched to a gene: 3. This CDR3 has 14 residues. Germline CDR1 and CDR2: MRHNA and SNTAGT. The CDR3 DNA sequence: TGTGCCAGCAAGTGGACTAGCGACACCGGGGAGCTGTTTTTT. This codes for CASKWTSDTGELFF.

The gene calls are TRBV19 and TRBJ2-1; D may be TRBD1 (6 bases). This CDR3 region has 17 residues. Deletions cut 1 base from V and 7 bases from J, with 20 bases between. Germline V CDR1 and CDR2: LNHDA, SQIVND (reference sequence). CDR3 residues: CASSIVGGQPVLNEQFF. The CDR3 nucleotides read TGTGCCAGTAGTATAGTTGGAGGACAGCCCGTACTTAATGAGCAGTTCTTC.

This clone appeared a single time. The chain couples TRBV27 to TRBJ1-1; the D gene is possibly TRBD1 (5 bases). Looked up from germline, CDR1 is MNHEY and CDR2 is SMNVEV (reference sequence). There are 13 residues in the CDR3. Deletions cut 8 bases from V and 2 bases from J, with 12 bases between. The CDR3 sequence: CASPYRINTEAFF. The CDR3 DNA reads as TGTGCCAGCCCTTACAGGATTAACACTGAAGCTTTCTTT.

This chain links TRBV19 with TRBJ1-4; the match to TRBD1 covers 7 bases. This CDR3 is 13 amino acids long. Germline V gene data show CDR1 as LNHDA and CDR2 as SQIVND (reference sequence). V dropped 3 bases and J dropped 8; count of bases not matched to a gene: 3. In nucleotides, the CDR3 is TGTGCCAGTAGTATCCAGGGGGTAGAAAAACTGTTTTTT. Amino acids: CASSIQGVEKLFF. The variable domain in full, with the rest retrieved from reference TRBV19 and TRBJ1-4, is DGGITQSPKYLFRKEGQNVTLSCEQNLNHDAMYWYRQDPGQGLRLIYYSQIVNDFQKGDIAEGYSVSREKKESFPLTVTSAQKNPTAFYLCASSIQGVEKLFFGSGTQLSVL.

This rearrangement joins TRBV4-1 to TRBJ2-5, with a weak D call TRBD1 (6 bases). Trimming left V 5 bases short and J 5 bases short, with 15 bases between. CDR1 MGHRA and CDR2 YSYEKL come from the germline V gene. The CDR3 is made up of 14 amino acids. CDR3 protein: CASSSTGMGETQYF. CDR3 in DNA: TGCGCCAGCAGCTCCACAGGGATGGGGGAGACCCAGTACTTC.

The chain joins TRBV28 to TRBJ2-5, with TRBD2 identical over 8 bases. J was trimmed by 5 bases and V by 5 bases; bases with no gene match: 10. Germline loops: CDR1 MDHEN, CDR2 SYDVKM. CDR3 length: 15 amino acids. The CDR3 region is CASSPPGLVRETQYF. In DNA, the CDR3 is TGTGCCAGCAGTCCTCCGGGACTAGTGAGGGAGACCCAGTACTTC.

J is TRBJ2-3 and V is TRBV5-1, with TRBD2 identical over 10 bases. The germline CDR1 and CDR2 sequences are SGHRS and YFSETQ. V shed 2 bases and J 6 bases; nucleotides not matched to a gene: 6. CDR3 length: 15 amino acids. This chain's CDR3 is CASSFASGRRDTQYF. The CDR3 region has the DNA TGCGCCAGCAGCTTCGCTAGCGGGAGAAGGGATACGCAGTATTTT.

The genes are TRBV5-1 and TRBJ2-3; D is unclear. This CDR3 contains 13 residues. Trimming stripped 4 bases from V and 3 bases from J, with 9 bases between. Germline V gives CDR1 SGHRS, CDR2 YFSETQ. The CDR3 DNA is TGCGCCAGCAGCCAAGAGCGAACAGATACGCAGTATTTT. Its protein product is CASSQERTDTQYF. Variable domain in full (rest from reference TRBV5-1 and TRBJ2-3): KAGVTQTPRYLIKTRGQQVTLSCSPISGHRSVSWYQQTPGQGLQFLFEYFSETQRNKGNFPGRFSGRQFSNSRSEMNVSTLELGDSALYLCASSQERTDTQYFGPGTRLTVL.

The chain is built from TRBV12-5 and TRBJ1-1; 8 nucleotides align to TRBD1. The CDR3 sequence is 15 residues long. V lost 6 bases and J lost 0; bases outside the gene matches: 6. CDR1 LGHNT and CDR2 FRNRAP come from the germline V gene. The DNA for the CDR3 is TGTGCTAGTGGGGACGGGGACAGGCTGAACACTGAAGCTTTCTTT. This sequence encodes CASGDGDRLNTEAFF.

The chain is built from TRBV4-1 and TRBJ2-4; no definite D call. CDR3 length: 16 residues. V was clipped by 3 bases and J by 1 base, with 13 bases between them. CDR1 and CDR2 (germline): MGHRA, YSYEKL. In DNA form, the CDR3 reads TGCGCCAGCAGCCACGATCGCACCGGGGCCAAAAACATTCAGTACTTC. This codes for CASSHDRTGAKNIQYF.

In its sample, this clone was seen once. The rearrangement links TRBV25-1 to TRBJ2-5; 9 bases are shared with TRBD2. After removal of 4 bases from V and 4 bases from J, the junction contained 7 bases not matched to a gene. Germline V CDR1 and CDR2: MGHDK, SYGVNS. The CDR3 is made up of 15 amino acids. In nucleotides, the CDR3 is TGTGCCAGCAGTGTAGGCGCGGGAGGGGGAGAGACCCAGTACTTC. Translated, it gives CASSVGAGGGETQYF.

CDR3 DNA sequence: TGTGCCAGCAGCTCCGACAGGAGCTCCTACGAGCAGTACTTC. It translates to CASSSDRSSYEQYF. This rearrangement joins TRBV7-9 to TRBJ2-7; perhaps TRBD1 as D (6 bases). With 4 bases removed from V and 0 bases from J, the gap between germline ends came to 10 bases. The CDR3 consists of 14 residues. Germline V gene data show CDR1 as SEHNR and CDR2 as FQNEAQ (reference sequence).

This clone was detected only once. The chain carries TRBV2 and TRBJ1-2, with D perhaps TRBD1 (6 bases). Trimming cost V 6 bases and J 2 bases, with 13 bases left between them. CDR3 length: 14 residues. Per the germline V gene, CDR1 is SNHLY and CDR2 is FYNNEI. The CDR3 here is CASRETGQNYGYTF. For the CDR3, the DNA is TGTGCCAGCAGAGAGACAGGACAGAACTATGGCTACACCTTC.

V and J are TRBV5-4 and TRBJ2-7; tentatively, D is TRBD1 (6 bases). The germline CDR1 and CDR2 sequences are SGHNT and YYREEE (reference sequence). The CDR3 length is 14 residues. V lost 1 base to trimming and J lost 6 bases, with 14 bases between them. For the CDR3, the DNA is TGTGCCAGCAGCTTGCCCAGGGGAAATGGCGAGCAGTACTTC. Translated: CASSLPRGNGEQYF.

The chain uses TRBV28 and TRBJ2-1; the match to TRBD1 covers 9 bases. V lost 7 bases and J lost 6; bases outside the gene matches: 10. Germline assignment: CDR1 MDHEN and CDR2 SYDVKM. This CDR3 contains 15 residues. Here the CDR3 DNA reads TGTGCCAGCACTTCCCCTGGACAGGGGTTCAATGAGCAGTTCTTC. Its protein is CASTSPGQGFNEQFF.

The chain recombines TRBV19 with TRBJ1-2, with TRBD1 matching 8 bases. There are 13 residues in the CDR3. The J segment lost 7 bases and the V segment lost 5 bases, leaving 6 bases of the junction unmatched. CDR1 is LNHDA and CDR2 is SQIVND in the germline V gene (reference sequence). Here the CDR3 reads CASSSGQGSGYTF. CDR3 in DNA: TGTGCCAGTAGTTCCGGACAGGGAAGTGGCTACACCTTC.

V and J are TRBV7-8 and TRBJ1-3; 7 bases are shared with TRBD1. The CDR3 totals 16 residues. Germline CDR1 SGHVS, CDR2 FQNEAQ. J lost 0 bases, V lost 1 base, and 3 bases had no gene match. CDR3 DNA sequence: TGTGCCAGCAGCTTAGGAACAGGGGTCTCTGGAAACACCATATATTTT. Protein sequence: CASSLGTGVSGNTIYF.

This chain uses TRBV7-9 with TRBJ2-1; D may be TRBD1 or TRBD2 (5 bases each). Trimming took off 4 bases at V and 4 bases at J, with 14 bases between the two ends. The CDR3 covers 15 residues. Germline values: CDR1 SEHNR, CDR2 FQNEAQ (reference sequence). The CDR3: CASSSQGRGYNEQFF. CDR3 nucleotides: TGTGCCAGCAGCTCCCAGGGTCGAGGGTACAATGAGCAGTTCTTC.

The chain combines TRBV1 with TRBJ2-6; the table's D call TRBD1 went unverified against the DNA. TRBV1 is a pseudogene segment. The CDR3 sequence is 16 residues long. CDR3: CTSRCNAQSRANVLTF. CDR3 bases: TGCACCAGCAGGTGTAATGCACAAAGTCGGGCCAACGTCCTGACTTTC.

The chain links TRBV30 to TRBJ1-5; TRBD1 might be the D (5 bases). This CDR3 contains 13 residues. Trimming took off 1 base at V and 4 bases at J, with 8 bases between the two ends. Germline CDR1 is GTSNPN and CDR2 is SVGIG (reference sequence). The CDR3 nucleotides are TGTGCCTGGAGTGGAGGGGATAATCAGCCCCAGCATTTT. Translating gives CAWSGGDNQPQHF.